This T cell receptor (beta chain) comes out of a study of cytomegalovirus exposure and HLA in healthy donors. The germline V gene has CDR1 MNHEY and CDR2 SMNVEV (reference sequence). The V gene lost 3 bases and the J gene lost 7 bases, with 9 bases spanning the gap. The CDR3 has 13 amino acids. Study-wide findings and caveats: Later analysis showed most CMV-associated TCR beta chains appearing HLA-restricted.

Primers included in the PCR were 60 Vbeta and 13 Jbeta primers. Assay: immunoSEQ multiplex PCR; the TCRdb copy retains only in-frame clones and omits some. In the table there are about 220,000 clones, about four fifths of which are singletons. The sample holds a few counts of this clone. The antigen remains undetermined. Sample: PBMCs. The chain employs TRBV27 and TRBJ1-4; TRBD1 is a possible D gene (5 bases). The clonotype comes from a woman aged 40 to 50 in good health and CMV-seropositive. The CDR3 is CASSFSGFEKLFF. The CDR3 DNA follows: TGTGCCAGCAGTTTCTCAGGGTTTGAAAAACTGTTTTTT.